What follows are 11 T cell receptor beta chains derived from one specimen sequenced in a study of blood T cell repertoires in COVID-19. The method was immunoSEQ multiplex PCR; TCRdb's version includes in-frame clones alone and lacks a portion of them. This sample carries around 210,000 clones, approximately 85% of them seen once, and the ten largest clones take approximately 5.1%. The sequenced sample was peripheral blood. Receptors were obtained from a man aged 50 to 59 with COVID-19, enrolled during active disease.

This chain connects TRBV11-2 to TRBJ1-5; the D is unclear. The V end was cut by 4 bases, the J end by 5 bases, with 9 bases between. The CDR3 consists of 13 residues. CDR1 is SGHAT, CDR2 FQNNGV, per germline. The CDR3 sequence is CASSYQVYQPQHF. The DNA for the CDR3 is TGTGCCAGCAGCTATCAGGTTTATCAGCCCCAGCATTTT.

This clone was counted a single time. The chain employs TRBV10-3 and TRBJ2-3; 9 bases match TRBD1. V dropped 4 bases and J dropped 4; count of bases not matched to a gene: 6. The CDR3 is 15 residues long. Germline CDR1 ENHRY, CDR2 SYGVKD. The CDR3 nucleotides are TGTGCCATCAGTGGGGAACAGGGGGCATCAGATACGCAGTATTTT. Its protein is CAISGEQGASDTQYF.

This sequence joins TRBV9 and TRBJ2-5; TRBD1 might be the D (6 bases). V shed 0 bases and J shed 2 bases, with 14 bases lying between them. The CDR3 loop spans 16 amino acids. The germline CDR1 and CDR2 sequences are SGDLS and YYNGEE. Here the CDR3 DNA reads TGTGCCAGCAGCGTAGCTTTCTCCAGGGGACAAGAGACCCAGTACTTC. Its protein product is CASSVAFSRGQETQYF. The whole variable domain, filled in from reference TRBV9 and TRBJ2-5, reads DSGVTQTPKHLITATGQRVTLRCSPRSGDLSVYWYQQSLDQGLQFLIQYYNGEERAKGNILERFSAQQFPDLHSELNLSSLELGDSALYFCASSVAFSRGQETQYFGPGTRLLVL.

The V and J genes are TRBV4-2 and TRBJ1-2; 10 bases fit TRBD1. CDR1 and CDR2 (germline): LGHNA, YNFKEQ. The CDR3 length is 16 residues. Losses at the gene ends were 0 bases for V and 8 bases for J; bases not matched to a gene: 9. As DNA, the CDR3 is TGTGCCAGCAGCCAAGATTGGGGACAGGGGCCGAGGGGCTACACCTTC. Encoded protein: CASSQDWGQGPRGYTF.

A remark on this clone: One end of the junction fails to match germline, which may point to a read error. The chain joins TRBV6-5 to TRBJ2-7; D is perhaps TRBD2 (6 bases). CDR3 length: 15 amino acids. Germline CDR1 is MNHEY and CDR2 is SVGAGI. The CDR3, as DNA: TGTGCCAGCAGAGAGAGTCGGGGGATCTCCCACGAGCAGTACTTC. This codes for CASRESRGISHEQYF.

The genes are TRBV30 and TRBJ2-1; 7 positions agree with TRBD2. Germline values: CDR1 GTSNPN, CDR2 SVGIG (reference sequence). The CDR3 is 15 amino acids. V gave up 4 bases and J gave up 0 bases; unmatched junction bases: 6. The CDR3 region has the DNA TGTGCCTGGATCCCTAGCGGCCGCTCCTACAATGAGCAGTTCTTC. Translation: CAWIPSGRSYNEQFF.

V is TRBV14 and J is TRBJ1-2, with unresolved D. The V gene's germline CDR1 is SGHDN and CDR2 FVKESK. This CDR3 has 15 residues. V was shortened by 1 base and J by 6 bases, with 15 bases between the two germline ends. As DNA, the CDR3 is TGTGCCAGCAGCCAAGTTCCAGGTCCCTATAATGGCTACACCTTC. Its translation: CASSQVPGPYNGYTF.

This chain joins TRBV6-5 and TRBJ1-2; D not resolved. Germline CDR1 MNHEY, CDR2 SVGAGI. The V end was cut by 8 bases, the J end by 7 bases, with 11 bases between. CDR3 length: 11 residues. CDR3 loop: CASESGLGYTF. The CDR3 DNA reads as TGTGCCAGCGAAAGTGGGCTTGGCTACACCTTC.

This chain connects TRBV7-2 to TRBJ1-1; TRBD1 aligns across 7 bases. This CDR3 is built from 11 residues. Germline CDR1 reads SGHTA; CDR2 reads FQGNSA. Germline trimming cut 8 bases from V and 4 bases from J; bases unmatched to any gene: 1. In DNA form, the CDR3 reads TGTGCCAGCCGACAGGGCACTGAAGCTTTCTTT. It yields the protein CASRQGTEAFF. The variable domain in full, completed from reference TRBV7-2 and TRBJ1-1, reads GAGVSQSPSNKVTEKGKDVELRCDPISGHTALYWYRQSLGQGLEFLIYFQGNSAPDKSGLPSDRFSAERTGGSVSTLTIQRTQQEDSAVYLCASRQGTEAFFGQGTRLTVV.

V gene TRBV6-5 combines with J gene TRBJ1-2; D not certain. V lost 7 bases, J lost 4 bases, and 13 bases lay in between. The CDR3 contains 13 residues. Germline lookup yields CDR1 MNHEY and CDR2 SVGAGI. The CDR3 protein is CASTPVRGYGYTF. CDR3 DNA: TGTGCCAGCACCCCAGTTCGAGGCTATGGCTACACCTTC.

The chain is built from TRBV2 and TRBJ1-5; D possibly corresponds to TRBD1 (5 bases). Germline loops: CDR1 SNHLY, CDR2 FYNNEI. V shed 8 bases and J shed 2 bases, with 10 bases lying between them. CDR3 length equals 13 residues. CDR3 in DNA: TGTGCCAGCGGACATAGGGGCAATCAGCCCCAGCATTTT. Residues: CASGHRGNQPQHF.